The TCR beta chain under discussion was sequenced for a study of cytomegalovirus exposure and HLA in healthy donors. Vbeta (60) and Jbeta (13) primers were used in the PCR. Profiled with immunoSEQ multiplex PCR; TCRdb holds only in-frame clones, not every one. This table holds more than 80,000 clones, around 60% found once. Study-wide findings and caveats: The classifier, whose performance was assessed in both the original and validation cohorts, reportedly diagnosed cytomegalovirus status with high specificity and sensitivity.

Concerning this clone: Its antigen is not known.

The sequence came from a man in his 60s in good health and CMV-seronegative. The sample was PBMCs.

DNA of the CDR3: TGTGCCAGCAGCCCCGGGGTAGCGGGGGTAATCACCGGGGAGCTGTTTTTT. Amino acids: CASSPGVAGVITGELFF. V and J are TRBV4-2 and TRBJ2-2, with 9 bases lining up with TRBD2. J lost 4 bases, V lost 4 bases, and 10 bases had no gene match. The CDR3 has 17 amino acids. The V gene's germline CDR1 is LGHNA and CDR2 YNFKEQ.